The source of this T cell receptor (beta chain) is a study of blood T cell repertoires in COVID-19. A COVID-19 case was met by exposed participants within 2 weeks before study entry. V lost 1 base, J lost 1 base, and 13 bases lay in between. The CDR3 has 16 residues. CDR1 and CDR2 from the germline V gene are SGHTA and FQGNSA. The method was immunoSEQ multiplex PCR; TCRdb's version includes in-frame clones alone and lacks a portion of them. This sample has 350,000 to 400,000 clones, with approximately 91% found just once. The chain carries TRBV7-2 and TRBJ2-5, with D possibly matching TRBD1 (5 bases). The receptor was derived from a woman in her thirties or forties who had been exposed to COVID-19. Input material: PBMCs or T cells enriched from blood (not recorded which). As DNA, the CDR3 is TGTGCCAGCAGCTTAGGGGGCAAGGGGTCCCAAGAGACCCAGTACTTC. It encodes CASSLGGKGSQETQYF.